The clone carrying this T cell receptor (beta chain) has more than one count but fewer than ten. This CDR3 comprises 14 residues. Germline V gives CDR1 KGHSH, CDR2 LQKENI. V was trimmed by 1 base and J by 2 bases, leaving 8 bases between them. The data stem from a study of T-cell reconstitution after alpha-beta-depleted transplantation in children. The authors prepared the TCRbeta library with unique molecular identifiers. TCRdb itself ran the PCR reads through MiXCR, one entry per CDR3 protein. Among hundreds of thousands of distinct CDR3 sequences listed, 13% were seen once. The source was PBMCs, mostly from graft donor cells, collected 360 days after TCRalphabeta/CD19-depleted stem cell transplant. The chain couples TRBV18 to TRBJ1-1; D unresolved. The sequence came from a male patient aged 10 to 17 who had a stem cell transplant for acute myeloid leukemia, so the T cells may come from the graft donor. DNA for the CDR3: TGTGCCAGCTCACCACTTTCCTCAAACACTGAAGCTTTCTTT. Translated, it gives CASSPLSSNTEAFF.